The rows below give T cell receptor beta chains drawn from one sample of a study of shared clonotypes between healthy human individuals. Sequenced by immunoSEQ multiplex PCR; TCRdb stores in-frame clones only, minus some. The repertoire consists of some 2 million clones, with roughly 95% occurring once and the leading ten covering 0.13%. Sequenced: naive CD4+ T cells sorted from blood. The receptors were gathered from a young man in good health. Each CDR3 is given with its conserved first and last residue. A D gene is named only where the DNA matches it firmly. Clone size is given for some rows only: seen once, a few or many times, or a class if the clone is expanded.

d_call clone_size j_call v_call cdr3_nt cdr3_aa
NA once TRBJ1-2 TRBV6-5 TGTGCCAGCAGTCCTTCCGGGCGGGAGGGCTACACCTTC CASSPSGREGYTF
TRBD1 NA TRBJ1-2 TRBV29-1 TGCAGCGTCTCAGGGGACAGGGGCTATGGCTACACCTTC CSVSGDRGYGYTF
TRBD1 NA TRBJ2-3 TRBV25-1 TGTGCCAGCAGTGTTACAGGGGTAGATACGCAGTATTTT CASSVTGVDTQYF
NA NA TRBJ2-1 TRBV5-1 TGCGCCAGCAGCTTGGTGGGCACGTACAATGAGCAGTTCTTC CASSLVGTYNEQFF
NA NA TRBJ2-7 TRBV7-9 TGTGCCAGCAGCTTAGGTACTTTGGCTTACGAGCAGTACTTC CASSLGTLAYEQYF
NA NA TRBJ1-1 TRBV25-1 TGTGCCAGCAGTGAATTAACTTCACCTGCTGAAGCTTTCTTT CASSELTSPAEAFF
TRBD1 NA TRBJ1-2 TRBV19 TGTGCCAGTAGTCAACAGAACAGGGGGCCCACCAATGGCTACACCTTC CASSQQNRGPTNGYTF
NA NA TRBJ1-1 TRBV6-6 TGTGCCAGCAGTTATAGCGGAAGCGCTTTCTTT CASSYSGSAFF
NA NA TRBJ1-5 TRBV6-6 TGTGCCAGCAGTTACCCGCCAGGCGGGTCTAGGCAGCCCCAGCATTTT CASSYPPGGSRQPQHF
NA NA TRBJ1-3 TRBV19 TGTGCCAGTAGTAGGGGACTGACCTCTGGAAACACCATATATTTT CASSRGLTSGNTIYF
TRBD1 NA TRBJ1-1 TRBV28 TGTGCCAGCAGTTTAGCGTACAGGGGGCTCGTTGACACTGAAGCTTTCTTT CASSLAYRGLVDTEAFF
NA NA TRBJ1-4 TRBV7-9 TGTGCCAGCAGCTTAGGACAGGATCGTGAAAAACTGTTTTTT CASSLGQDREKLFF
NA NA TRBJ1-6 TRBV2 TGTGCCAGCAGTGAAGCCGGACGCACAGCGCTCTCCTATAATTCACCCCTCCACTTT CASSEAGRTALSYNSPLHF
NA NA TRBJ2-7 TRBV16 TGTGCCAGCAGCCTCGGGGCCGCAAACTCCTACGAGCAGTACTTC CASSLGAANSYEQYF
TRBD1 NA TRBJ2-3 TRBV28 TGTGCCAGCACGACAGGGGCCCCAGATACGCAGTATTTT CASTTGAPDTQYF
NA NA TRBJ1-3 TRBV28 TGTGCCAGCAGTCGGAGCCCGGGAAACACCATATATTTT CASSRSPGNTIYF
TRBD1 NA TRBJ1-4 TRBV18 TGTGCCAGCTCACAAGGACAGGGGACCTATGGTGAAAAACTGTTTTTT CASSQGQGTYGEKLFF